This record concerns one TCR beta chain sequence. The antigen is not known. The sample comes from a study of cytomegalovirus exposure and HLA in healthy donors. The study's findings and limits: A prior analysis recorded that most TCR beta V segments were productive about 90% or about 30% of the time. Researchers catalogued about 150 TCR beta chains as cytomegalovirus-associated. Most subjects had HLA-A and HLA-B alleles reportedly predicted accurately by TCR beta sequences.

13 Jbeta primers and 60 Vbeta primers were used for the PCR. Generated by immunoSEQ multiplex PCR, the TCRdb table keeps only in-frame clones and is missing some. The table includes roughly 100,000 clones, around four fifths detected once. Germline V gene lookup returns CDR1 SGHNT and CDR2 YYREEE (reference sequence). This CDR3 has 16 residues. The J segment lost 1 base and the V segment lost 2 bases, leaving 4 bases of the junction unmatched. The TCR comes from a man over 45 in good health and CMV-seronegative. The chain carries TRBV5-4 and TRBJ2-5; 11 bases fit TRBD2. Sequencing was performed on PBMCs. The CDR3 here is CASSFRLAGSQETQYF. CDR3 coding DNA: TGTGCCAGCAGCTTTCGACTAGCGGGGTCCCAAGAGACCCAGTACTTC.